Presented here are 18 T cell receptor beta chains from one specimen sequenced in a study of T cell responses to AZD1222 COVID-19 vaccine. The data were produced by immunoSEQ multiplex PCR, yet TCRdb's version contains in-frame clones alone and is incomplete. The sample shows 98,000 or so clones, approximately 88% of them seen only once. The sample was peripheral blood, taken 28 days after the second AZD1222 dose. The receptor set was obtained from an adult who received the AZD1222 COVID-19 vaccine.

This rearrangement joins TRBV9 to TRBJ1-6, with D possibly being TRBD1 (5 bases). V lost 3 bases and J lost 7, with 14 bases in between. Germline values: CDR1 SGDLS, CDR2 YYNGEE. The CDR3 has 15 amino acids. CDR3 DNA sequence: TGTGCCAGCAGCGCCCCGGGGGGGACCAATTCACCCCTCCACTTT. It translates to CASSAPGGTNSPLHF.

The chain employs TRBV19 and TRBJ2-2; no definite D call. This CDR3 has 12 residues. V dropped 3 bases and J dropped 3 bases, with 2 bases sitting between them. In germline, CDR1 is LNHDA, CDR2 SQIVND (reference sequence). In DNA, the CDR3 is TGTGCCAGTAGTATCGACACCGGGGAGCTGTTTTTT. It yields the protein CASSIDTGELFF.

The chain links TRBV7-2 to TRBJ2-7, with TRBD2 identical over 13 bases. V lost 3 bases and J lost 5; bases outside the gene matches: 10. There are 17 residues in the CDR3. In germline, CDR1 is SGHTA, CDR2 FQGNSA. Written as DNA, the CDR3 is TGTGCCAGCAGCTTTTCCCCCAGACTAGCGGGAGGCCACGAGCAGTACTTC. Encoded protein: CASSFSPRLAGGHEQYF.

This chain uses TRBV19 with TRBJ2-1, with D unresolved. CDR3 size: 13 residues. V lost 5 bases, J lost 5 bases, and 10 bases lay in between. The germline V gene has CDR1 LNHDA and CDR2 SQIVND (reference sequence). For the CDR3, the DNA is TGTGCCAGTAGTTTGGGCCTCAACAATGAGCAGTTCTTC. Translation gives CASSLGLNNEQFF.

V gene TRBV19 combines with J gene TRBJ1-1; D not resolved. This CDR3 is 15 amino acids long. The V gene lost 0 bases and the J gene lost 4 bases, with 12 bases spanning the gap. Germline loops: CDR1 LNHDA, CDR2 SQIVND (reference sequence). The DNA for the CDR3 is TGTGCCAGTAGTATAGACGGGAGACGTGCCACTGAAGCTTTCTTT. Encoded protein: CASSIDGRRATEAFF.

A few counts support this clone. The gene calls are TRBV20-1 and TRBJ2-7; no definite D call. This CDR3 is built from 11 residues. The germline V gene encodes CDR1 DFQATT and CDR2 SNEGSKA (reference sequence). Trimming removed 3 bases from V and 3 bases from J, with 6 bases in between. The CDR3 here is CSARTGYEQYF. CDR3 in DNA: TGCAGTGCTAGGACGGGCTACGAGCAGTACTTC.

The chain recombines TRBV18 with TRBJ1-2; 9 bases map to TRBD1. This CDR3 is built from 14 residues. V dropped 0 bases and J dropped 8; count of bases not matched to a gene: 4. Per germline, CDR1 KGHSH and CDR2 LQKENI. As DNA, the CDR3 is TGTGCCAGCTCACCACCTCCGGGACAGGGCGGCTACACCTTC. It encodes CASSPPPGQGGYTF.

The rearrangement links TRBV6-5 to TRBJ1-4; 7 bases map to TRBD1. The CDR3 length is 14 residues. CDR1 and CDR2 (germline): MNHEY, SVGAGI. J was trimmed by 7 bases and V by 6 bases; bases with no gene match: 8. CDR3 amino acids: CASRPTGSGEKLFF. CDR3 nucleotides: TGTGCCAGCAGACCGACAGGGAGTGGTGAAAAACTGTTTTTT.

The chain combines TRBV30 with TRBJ2-1, with 9 bases fitting TRBD2. Germline V gene lookup returns CDR1 GTSNPN and CDR2 SVGIG (reference sequence). The trim removed 0 bases at V and 7 bases at J, leaving 7 bases unmatched. The CDR3 runs 15 residues. CDR3 coding DNA: TGTGCCTGGAGTGTGTTGCGGGAGGGCCTAAATGAGCAGTTCTTC. This translates into CAWSVLREGLNEQFF.

The V gene is TRBV6-5, the J gene TRBJ1-2, with D perhaps TRBD1 (5 bases). CDR1 is MNHEY and CDR2 is SVGAGI in the germline V gene. There are 13 residues in the CDR3. Between the trimmed V and J ends, which lost 6 bases and 8 bases, there was a span of 16 bases. CDR3 sequence: CASRSGAPEGYTF. The CDR3 DNA follows: TGTGCCAGCAGATCCGGGGCCCCTGAGGGCTACACCTTC.

CDR3 region: CASSQGTRPYEQYF. DNA for the CDR3: TGTGCCAGCAGCCAAGGGACACGGCCCTACGAGCAGTACTTC. The chain couples TRBV11-3 to TRBJ2-7; TRBD1 is a possible D gene (6 bases). The germline V gene encodes CDR1 SGHNT and CDR2 YENEEA. The V end lost 5 bases, the J end lost 2 bases, and 13 bases lay between the germline ends. CDR3 size: 14 residues.

The table lists this clone with a count of one. V usage is TRBV2 and J usage is TRBJ1-4; 7 nucleotides line up with TRBD1. Germline CDR1 and CDR2: SNHLY and FYNNEI. The ends lost 6 bases at V and 7 bases at J; junction bases unmatched: 2. The CDR3 length is 12 residues. The CDR3: CASRGDSEKLFF. Here the CDR3 DNA reads TGTGCCAGCAGGGGGGACAGTGAAAAACTGTTTTTT.

This clone has a handful of counts. The chain employs TRBV5-6 and TRBJ1-4; 7 positions agree with TRBD1. The CDR3 is made up of 16 amino acids. Germline loops: CDR1 SGHDT, CDR2 YYEEEE. V dropped 0 bases and J dropped 7; count of bases not matched to a gene: 9. In DNA form, the CDR3 reads TGTGCCAGCAGCTTGGGACAGGGAATTCGGGGTGAAAAACTGTTTTTT. Encoded protein: CASSLGQGIRGEKLFF.

The chain has TRBV3-1 (or the pseudogene TRBV3-2) and TRBJ1-2; D perhaps matches TRBD1 (6 bases). The length of the CDR3 is 15 residues. The V end lost 4 bases, the J end lost 5 bases, and 17 bases lay between the germline ends. Germline V CDR1 and CDR2: LGHDT, YNNKEL (reference sequence). The DNA of the CDR3 is TGTGCCAGCAGCCCCAGAGACAGGAGCATTTATGGCTACACCTTC. This encodes CASSPRDRSIYGYTF.

This rearrangement joins TRBV27 to TRBJ2-5, with D perhaps matching TRBD1 (6 bases). This CDR3 is built from 22 residues. Trimming left V 4 bases short and J 7 bases short, with 40 bases between. The V gene's germline CDR1 is MNHEY and CDR2 SMNVEV (reference sequence). CDR3 protein: CASSSPSLRPLLDRRLIGTQYF. The CDR3 coding sequence is TGTGCCAGCAGTTCGCCATCGTTAAGGCCCTTGCTCGACAGGCGCCTCATCGGGACCCAGTACTTC.

A single count supports this clone. The chain has TRBV18 and TRBJ1-1; 7 positions agree with TRBD1. The CDR3 sequence is 16 residues long. Germline CDR1 is KGHSH and CDR2 is LQKENI. The trim removed 2 bases at V and 2 bases at J, leaving 8 bases unmatched. CDR3 nucleotides: TGTGCCAGCTCACCATCAGGGGGTAAGGGCAACACTGAAGCTTTCTTT. Translation gives CASSPSGGKGNTEAFF.

The V call is TRBV6-5, the J call TRBJ1-5; the D is unclear. Germline lookup yields CDR1 MNHEY and CDR2 SVGAGI. CDR3 length: 16 amino acids. The ends were cut back, 2 bases at V and 7 bases at J, with 18 bases in the middle. CDR3 region: CASSYTPWASEQPQHF. The CDR3 bases are TGTGCCAGCAGTTACACCCCGTGGGCCTCCGAACAGCCCCAGCATTTT.

V gene TRBV7-3 combines with J gene TRBJ2-4; unclear D gene. Germline V gives CDR1 SGHTA, CDR2 FQGTGA. Between the trimmed V and J ends, which lost 1 base and 6 bases, there was a span of 10 bases. The CDR3 is 14 residues long. The CDR3 DNA reads as TGTGCCAGCAGCTTAATTAGAAACTCAAACATTCAGTACTTC. It codes for CASSLIRNSNIQYF.